This is a list of T cell receptor beta chains from one sample in a study of blood T cell repertoires in COVID-19. Data came from immunoSEQ multiplex PCR; TCRdb stores just in-frame clones and leaves some out. This table has about 75,000 clones, around 90% appearing once. Material for sequencing was peripheral blood. These TCRs come from a human donor in a cohort sampled during active COVID-19. The conserved cysteine and the conserved F or W are not part of the CDR3 here. Each record gives: V gene, CDR3 protein.

>TRBV10-3
AISVTSSYEQY
>TRBV19
ASTVLFRNTEAF
>TRBV3-1/TRBV3-2
ASSQQTGLAYEQY
>TRBV5-4
ASSRDTTNYGYT
>TRBV6-2/TRBV6-3
ASSFRRPGTGLKEKLF
>TRBV18
ASSPRRTSVYEQY
>TRBV7-9
ASSSSPYGQGTNEKLF
>TRBV6-8
ASSSGVWPGNTIY
>TRBV9
ASSVDEGFGDTQY
>TRBV28
ASRPGLNTGELF
>TRBV6-5
ASRLDSGSYEQY
>TRBV9
ASSPPDRVYGYT
>TRBV24-1
ATSRGGTSRYNEQF
>TRBV2
AGRRRASAPQETQY
>TRBV19
ASTQGDSSYGYT
>TRBV2
ASRKTGTAETQY
>TRBV10-2
ASRDLPPSRETQY
>TRBV7-3
ASSLMGGSETQY
>TRBV21-1
ASSKGVDRPTNEKLF
>TRBV7-9
ASSLAGTGSDEQY
>TRBV7-9
ASSRGLAGGYNEQF
>TRBV7-2
ASKGSGNNSPLH
>TRBV15
ATSEDRGGETQY
>TRBV3-1/TRBV3-2
ASSQDPAGGAREQF
>TRBV3-1/TRBV3-2
ASSQERLAGAGETQY
>TRBV28
ASSHRGAKNIQY
>TRBV12-3/TRBV12-4
ASRAGTAGEQY
>TRBV29-1
SVAWGGQGPEEQY
>TRBV9
ASSSGDGYNSPLH
>TRBV7-2
ASSLVKGAVSGNTIY
>TRBV18
ASSPPSVPDTQY
>TRBV19
ASSSYYRGTQYGYT